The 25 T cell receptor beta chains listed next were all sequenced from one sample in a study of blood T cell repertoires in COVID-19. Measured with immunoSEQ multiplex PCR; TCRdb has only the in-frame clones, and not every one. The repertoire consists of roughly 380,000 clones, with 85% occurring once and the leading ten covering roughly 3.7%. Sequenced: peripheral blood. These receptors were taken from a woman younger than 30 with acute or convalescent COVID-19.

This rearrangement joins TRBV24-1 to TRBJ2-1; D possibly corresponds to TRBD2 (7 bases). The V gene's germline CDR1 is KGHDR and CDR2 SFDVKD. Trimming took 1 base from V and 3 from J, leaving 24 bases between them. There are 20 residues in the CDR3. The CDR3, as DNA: TGTGCCACCAGTGATTTCAACAGGGAAATTGCGGGAGTCGGCTACAATGAGCAGTTCTTC. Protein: CATSDFNREIAGVGYNEQFF.

CDR3 nucleotides: TGTGCCAGCAGCTCTTTAACGGGCTATGGCTACACCTTC. This translates into CASSSLTGYGYTF. The chain recombines TRBV5-6 with TRBJ1-2; D is unclear. V was trimmed by 3 bases and J by 4 bases, leaving 10 bases between them. Germline loops: CDR1 SGHDT, CDR2 YYEEEE. The length of the CDR3 is 13 residues.

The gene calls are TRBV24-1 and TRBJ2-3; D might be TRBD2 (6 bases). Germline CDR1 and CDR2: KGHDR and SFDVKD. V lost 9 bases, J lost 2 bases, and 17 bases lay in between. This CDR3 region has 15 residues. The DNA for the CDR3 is TGTGCCACCTCCGACGGACCGGACTACACAGATACGCAGTATTTT. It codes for CATSDGPDYTDTQYF.

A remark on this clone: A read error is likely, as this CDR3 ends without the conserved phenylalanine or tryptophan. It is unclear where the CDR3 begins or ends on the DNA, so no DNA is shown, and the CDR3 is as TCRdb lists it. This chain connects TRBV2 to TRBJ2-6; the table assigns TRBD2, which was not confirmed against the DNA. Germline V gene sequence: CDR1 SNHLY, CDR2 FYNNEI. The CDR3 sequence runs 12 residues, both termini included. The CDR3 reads CASSEYEEAGSL.

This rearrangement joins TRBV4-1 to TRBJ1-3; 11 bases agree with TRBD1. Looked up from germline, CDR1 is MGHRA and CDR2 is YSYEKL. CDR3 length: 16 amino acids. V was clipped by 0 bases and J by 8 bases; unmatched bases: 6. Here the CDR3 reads CASSQDIGQGAYTIYF. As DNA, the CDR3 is TGCGCCAGCAGCCAAGATATCGGACAGGGGGCTTACACCATATATTTT.

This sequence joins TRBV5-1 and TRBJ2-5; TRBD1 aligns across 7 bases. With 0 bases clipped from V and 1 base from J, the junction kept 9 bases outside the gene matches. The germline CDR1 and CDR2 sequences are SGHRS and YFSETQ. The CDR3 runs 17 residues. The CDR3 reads CASSLAGKRDSQETQYF. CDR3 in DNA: TGCGCCAGCAGCTTGGCCGGGAAAAGGGACAGCCAAGAGACCCAGTACTTC.

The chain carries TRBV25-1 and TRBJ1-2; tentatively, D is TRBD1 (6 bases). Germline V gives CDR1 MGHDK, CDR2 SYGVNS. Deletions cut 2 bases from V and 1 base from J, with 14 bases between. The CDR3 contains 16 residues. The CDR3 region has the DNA TGTGCCAGCAGTGAAGAGGGGCAGGGGTTTAACTATGGCTACACCTTC. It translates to CASSEEGQGFNYGYTF.

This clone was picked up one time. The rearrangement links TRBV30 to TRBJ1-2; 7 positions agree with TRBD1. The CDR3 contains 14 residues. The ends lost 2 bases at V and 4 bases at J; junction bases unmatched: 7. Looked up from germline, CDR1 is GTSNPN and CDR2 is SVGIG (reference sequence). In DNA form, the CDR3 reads TGTGCCTGGAGTCCAGGACAGGAGCTCTATGGCTACACCTTC. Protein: CAWSPGQELYGYTF.

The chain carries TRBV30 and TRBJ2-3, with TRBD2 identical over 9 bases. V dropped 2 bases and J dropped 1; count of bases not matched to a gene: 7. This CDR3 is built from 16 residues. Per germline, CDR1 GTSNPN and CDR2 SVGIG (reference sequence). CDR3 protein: CAWSLGGGAGTDTQYF. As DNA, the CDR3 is TGTGCCTGGAGTTTGGGCGGGGGGGCAGGCACAGATACGCAGTATTTT.

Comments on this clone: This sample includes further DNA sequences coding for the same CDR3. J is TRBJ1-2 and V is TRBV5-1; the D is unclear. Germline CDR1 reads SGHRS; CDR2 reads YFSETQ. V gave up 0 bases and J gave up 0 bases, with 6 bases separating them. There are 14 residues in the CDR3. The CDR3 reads CASSLETPNYGYTF. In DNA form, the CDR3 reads TGCGCCAGCAGCTTGGAGACTCCTAACTATGGCTACACCTTC.

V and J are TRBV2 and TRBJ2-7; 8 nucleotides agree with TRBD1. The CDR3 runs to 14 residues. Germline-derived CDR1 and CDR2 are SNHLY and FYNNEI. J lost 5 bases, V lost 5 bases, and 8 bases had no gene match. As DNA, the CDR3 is TGTGCCAGCAGTAATCCCCCAGGGGGCCACGAGCAGTACTTC. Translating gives CASSNPPGGHEQYF.

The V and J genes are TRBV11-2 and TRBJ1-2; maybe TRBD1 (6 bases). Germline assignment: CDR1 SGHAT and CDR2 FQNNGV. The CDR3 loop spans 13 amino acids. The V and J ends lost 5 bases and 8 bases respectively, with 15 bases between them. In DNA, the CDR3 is TGTGCCAGCAGCCCTACAGGGTGGGAAGGCTACACCTTC. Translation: CASSPTGWEGYTF. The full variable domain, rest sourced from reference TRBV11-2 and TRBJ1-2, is EAGVAQSPRYKIIEKRQSVAFWCNPISGHATLYWYQQILGQGPKLLIQFQNNGVVDDSQLPKDRFSAERLKGVDSTLKIQPAKLEDSAVYLCASSPTGWEGYTFGSGTRLTVV.

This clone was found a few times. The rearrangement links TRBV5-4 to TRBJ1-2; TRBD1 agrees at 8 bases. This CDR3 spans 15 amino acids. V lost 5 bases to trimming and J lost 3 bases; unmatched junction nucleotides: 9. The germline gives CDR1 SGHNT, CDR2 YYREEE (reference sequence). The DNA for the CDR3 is TGTGCCAGCAGTATGCGACAGGGGCCTTACTATGGCTACACCTTC. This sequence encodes CASSMRQGPYYGYTF.

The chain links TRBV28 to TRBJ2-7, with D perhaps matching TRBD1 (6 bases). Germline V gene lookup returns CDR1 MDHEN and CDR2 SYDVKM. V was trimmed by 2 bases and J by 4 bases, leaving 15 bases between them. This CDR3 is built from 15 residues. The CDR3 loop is CASSLGAGEMYEQYF. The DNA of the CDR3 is TGTGCCAGCAGTTTAGGGGCAGGGGAGATGTACGAGCAGTACTTC.

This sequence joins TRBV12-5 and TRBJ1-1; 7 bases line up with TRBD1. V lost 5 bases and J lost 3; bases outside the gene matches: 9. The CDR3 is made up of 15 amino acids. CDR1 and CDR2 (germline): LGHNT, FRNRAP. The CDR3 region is CASGKAGQRDTEAFF. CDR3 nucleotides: TGTGCTAGTGGTAAGGCGGGACAGCGGGACACTGAAGCTTTCTTT.

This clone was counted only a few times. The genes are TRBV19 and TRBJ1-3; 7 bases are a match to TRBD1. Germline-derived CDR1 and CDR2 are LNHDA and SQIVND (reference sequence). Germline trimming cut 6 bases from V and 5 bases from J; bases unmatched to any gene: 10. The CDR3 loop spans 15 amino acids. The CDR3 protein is CASSPRDSARNTIYF. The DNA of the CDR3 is TGTGCCAGTAGCCCCCGGGACAGCGCGAGAAACACCATATATTTT.

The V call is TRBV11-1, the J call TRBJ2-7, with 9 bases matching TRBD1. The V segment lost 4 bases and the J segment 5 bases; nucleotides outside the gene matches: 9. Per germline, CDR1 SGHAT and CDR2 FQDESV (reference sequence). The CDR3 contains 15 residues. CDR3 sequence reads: CASSYRDRVNDEQYF. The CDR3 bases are TGTGCCAGCAGCTACCGGGACAGGGTCAATGACGAGCAGTACTTC.

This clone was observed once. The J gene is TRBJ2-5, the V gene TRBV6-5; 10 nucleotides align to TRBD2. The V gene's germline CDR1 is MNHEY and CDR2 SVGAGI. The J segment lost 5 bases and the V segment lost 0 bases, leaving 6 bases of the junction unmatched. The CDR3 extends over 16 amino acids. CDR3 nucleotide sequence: TGTGCCAGCAGTTACTCGATTAGCGGGGGGATGGAGACCCAGTACTTC. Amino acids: CASSYSISGGMETQYF.

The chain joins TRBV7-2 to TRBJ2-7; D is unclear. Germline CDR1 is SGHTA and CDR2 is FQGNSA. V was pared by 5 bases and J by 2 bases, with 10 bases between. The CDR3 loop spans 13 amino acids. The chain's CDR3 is CASSLRSPYEQYF. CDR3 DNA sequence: TGTGCCAGCAGCCTACGGTCCCCCTACGAGCAGTACTTC.

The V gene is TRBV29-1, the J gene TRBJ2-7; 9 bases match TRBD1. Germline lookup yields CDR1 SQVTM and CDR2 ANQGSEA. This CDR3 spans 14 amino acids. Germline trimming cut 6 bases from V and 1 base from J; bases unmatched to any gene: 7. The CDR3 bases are TGCAGCGTAGCCGGGACAGGGAATTCCTACGAGCAGTACTTC. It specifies CSVAGTGNSYEQYF.

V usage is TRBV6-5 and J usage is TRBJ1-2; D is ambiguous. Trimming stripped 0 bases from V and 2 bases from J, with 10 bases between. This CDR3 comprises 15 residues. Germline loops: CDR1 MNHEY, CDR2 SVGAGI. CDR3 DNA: TGTGCCAGCAGTTACTCGGTTACTTCGAACTATGGCTACACCTTC. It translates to CASSYSVTSNYGYTF.

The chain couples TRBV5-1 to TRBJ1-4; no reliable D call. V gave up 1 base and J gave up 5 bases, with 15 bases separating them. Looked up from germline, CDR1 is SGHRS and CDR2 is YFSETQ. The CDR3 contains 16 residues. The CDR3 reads CASSLSIPTENEKLFF. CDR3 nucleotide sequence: TGCGCCAGCAGCTTGTCGATCCCAACAGAGAATGAAAAACTGTTTTTT.

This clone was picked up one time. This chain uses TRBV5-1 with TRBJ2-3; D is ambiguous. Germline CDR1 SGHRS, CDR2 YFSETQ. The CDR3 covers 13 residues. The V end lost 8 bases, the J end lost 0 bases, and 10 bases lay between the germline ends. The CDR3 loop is CASSTSSTDTQYF. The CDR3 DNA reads TGCGCCAGTTCGACATCTAGCACAGATACGCAGTATTTT. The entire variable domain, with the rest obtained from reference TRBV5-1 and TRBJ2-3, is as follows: KAGVTQTPRYLIKTRGQQVTLSCSPISGHRSVSWYQQTPGQGLQFLFEYFSETQRNKGNFPGRFSGRQFSNSRSEMNVSTLELGDSALYLCASSTSSTDTQYFGPGTRLTVL.

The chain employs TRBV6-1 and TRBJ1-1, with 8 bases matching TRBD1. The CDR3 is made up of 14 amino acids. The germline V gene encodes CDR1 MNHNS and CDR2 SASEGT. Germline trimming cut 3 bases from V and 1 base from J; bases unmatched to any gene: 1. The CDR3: CASSDGTGNTEAFF. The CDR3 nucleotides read TGTGCCAGCAGTGACGGGACAGGGAACACTGAAGCTTTCTTT.

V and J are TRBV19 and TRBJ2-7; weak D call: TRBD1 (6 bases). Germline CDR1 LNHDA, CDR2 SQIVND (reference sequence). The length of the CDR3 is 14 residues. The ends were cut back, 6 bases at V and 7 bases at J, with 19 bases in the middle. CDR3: CASRPTQGNWEQYF. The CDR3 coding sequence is TGTGCCAGTAGACCAACTCAGGGGAATTGGGAGCAGTACTTC.